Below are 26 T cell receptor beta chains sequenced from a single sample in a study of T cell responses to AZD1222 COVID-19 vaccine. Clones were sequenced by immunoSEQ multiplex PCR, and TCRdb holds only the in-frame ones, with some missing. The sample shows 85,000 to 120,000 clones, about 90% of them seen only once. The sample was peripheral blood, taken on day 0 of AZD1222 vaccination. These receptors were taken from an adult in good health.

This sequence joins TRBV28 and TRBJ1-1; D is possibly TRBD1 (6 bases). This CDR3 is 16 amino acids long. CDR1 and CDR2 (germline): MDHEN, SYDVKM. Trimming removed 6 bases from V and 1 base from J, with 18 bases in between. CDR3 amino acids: CASRRPRGSSNTEAFF. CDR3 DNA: TGTGCCAGCAGGCGACCGAGGGGGTCCTCGAACACTGAAGCTTTCTTT.

The CDR3 nucleotides are TGTGCCAGTAGCCTGGGAGCTCAAGGATCCTACGAGCAGTACTTC. Its translation: CASSLGAQGSYEQYF. J is TRBJ2-7 and V is TRBV19, with D possibly matching TRBD2 (5 bases). The CDR3 length is 15 residues. Germline CDR1 reads LNHDA; CDR2 reads SQIVND (reference sequence). The ends were cut back, 6 bases at V and 1 base at J, with 16 bases in the middle. The whole variable domain, remainder taken from reference TRBV19 and TRBJ2-7, is DGGITQSPKYLFRKEGQNVTLSCEQNLNHDAMYWYRQDPGQGLRLIYYSQIVNDFQKGDIAEGYSVSREKKESFPLTVTSAQKNPTAFYLCASSLGAQGSYEQYFGPGTRLTVT.

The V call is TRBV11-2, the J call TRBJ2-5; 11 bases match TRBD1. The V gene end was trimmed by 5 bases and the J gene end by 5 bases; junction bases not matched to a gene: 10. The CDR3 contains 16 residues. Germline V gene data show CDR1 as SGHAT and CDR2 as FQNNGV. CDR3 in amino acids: CASSRAGTGGWETQYF. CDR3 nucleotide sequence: TGTGCCAGCAGCCGTGCCGGGACAGGGGGATGGGAGACCCAGTACTTC.

The CDR3 reads CSVVSGTAVTYEQYF. The CDR3 DNA reads TGCAGCGTAGTTTCCGGGACAGCCGTCACCTACGAGCAGTACTTC. This chain connects TRBV29-1 to TRBJ2-7; 7 positions agree with TRBD1. V was pared by 6 bases and J by 2 bases, with 13 bases of the junction left unmatched. Germline V gene sequence: CDR1 SQVTM, CDR2 ANQGSEA. This CDR3 has 15 amino acids.

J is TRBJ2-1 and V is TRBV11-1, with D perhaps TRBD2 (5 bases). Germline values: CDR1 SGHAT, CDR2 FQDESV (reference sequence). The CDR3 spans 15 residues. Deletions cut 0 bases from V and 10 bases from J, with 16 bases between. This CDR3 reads CASSLAVTRIREQFF. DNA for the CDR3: TGTGCCAGCAGCTTAGCGGTAACTAGGATCCGGGAGCAGTTCTTC.

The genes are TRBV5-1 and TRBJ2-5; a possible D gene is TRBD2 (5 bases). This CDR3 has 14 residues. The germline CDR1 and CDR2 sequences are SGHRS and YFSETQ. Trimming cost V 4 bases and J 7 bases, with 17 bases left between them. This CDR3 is CASSQEAGLGTQYF. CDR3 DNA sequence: TGCGCCAGCAGCCAGGAGGCAGGTCTGGGGACCCAGTACTTC.

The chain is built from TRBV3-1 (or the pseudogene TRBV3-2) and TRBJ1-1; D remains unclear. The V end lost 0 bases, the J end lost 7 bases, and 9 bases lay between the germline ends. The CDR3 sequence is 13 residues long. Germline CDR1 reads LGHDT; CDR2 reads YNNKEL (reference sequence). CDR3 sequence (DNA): TGTGCCAGCAGCCAAGAAACAGAATTTGAAGCTTTCTTT. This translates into CASSQETEFEAFF.

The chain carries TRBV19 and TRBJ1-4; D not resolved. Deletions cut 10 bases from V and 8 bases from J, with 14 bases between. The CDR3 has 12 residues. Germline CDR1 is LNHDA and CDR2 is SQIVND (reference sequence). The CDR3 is CATTTRGEKLFF. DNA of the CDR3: TGTGCCACCACTACTCGAGGAGAAAAACTGTTTTTT.

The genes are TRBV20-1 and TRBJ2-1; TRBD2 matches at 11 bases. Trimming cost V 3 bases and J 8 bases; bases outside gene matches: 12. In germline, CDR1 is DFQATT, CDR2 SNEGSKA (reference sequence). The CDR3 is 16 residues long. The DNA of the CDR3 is TGCAGTGCTAGTACGCATATAGCGGGAGGGGGAGATGAGCAGTTCTTC. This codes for CSASTHIAGGGDEQFF.

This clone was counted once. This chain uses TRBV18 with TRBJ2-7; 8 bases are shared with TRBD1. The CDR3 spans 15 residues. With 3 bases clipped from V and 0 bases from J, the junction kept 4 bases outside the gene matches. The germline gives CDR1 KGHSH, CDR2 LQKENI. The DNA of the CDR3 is TGTGCCAGCTCACCCGGACAGGGTAGCTCCTACGAGCAGTACTTC. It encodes CASSPGQGSSYEQYF.

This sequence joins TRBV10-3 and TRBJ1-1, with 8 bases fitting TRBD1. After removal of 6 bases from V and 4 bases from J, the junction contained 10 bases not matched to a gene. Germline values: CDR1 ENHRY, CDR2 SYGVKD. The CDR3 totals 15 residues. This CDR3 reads CAIRPPGTGSTEAFF. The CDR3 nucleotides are TGTGCCATCAGACCTCCCGGGACAGGATCCACTGAAGCTTTCTTT.

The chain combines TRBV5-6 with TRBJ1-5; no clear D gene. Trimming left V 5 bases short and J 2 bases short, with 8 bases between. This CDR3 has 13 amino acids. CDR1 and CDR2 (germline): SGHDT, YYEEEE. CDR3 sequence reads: CASSLRGNQPQHF. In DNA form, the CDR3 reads TGTGCCAGCAGTTTGAGGGGCAATCAGCCCCAGCATTTT.

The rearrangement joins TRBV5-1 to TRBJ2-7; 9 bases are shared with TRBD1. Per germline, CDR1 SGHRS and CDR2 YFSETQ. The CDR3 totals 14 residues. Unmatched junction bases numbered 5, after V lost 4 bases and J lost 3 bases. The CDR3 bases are TGCGCCAGCAGCCCGGGACAGGGTTTCTACGAGCAGTACTTC. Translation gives CASSPGQGFYEQYF.

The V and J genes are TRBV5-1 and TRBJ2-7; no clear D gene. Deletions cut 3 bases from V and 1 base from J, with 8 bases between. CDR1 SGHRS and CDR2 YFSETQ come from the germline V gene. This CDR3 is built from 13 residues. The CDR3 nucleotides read TGCGCCAGCAGCTCGCATGGGTCCTACGAGCAGTACTTC. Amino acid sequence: CASSSHGSYEQYF.

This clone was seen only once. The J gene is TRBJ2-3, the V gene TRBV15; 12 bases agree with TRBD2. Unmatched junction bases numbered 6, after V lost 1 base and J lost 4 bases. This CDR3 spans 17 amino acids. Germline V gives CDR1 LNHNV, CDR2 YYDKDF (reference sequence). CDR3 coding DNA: TGTGCCACCAGCAGAGCGGCTAGCGGGAGGGGGGCAGATACGCAGTATTTT. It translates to CATSRAASGRGADTQYF.

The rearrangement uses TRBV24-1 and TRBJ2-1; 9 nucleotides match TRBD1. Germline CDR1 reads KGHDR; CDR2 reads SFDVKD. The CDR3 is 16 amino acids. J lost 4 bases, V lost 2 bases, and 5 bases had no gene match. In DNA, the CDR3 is TGTGCCACCAGTGATTCCGGACAGGGGTCGTACAATGAGCAGTTCTTC. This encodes CATSDSGQGSYNEQFF.

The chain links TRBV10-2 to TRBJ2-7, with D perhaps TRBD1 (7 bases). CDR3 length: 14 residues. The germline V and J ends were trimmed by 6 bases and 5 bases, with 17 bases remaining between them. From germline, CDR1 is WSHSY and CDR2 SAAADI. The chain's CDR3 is CASSLQGEEDEQYF. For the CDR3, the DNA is TGCGCCAGCAGCCTGCAGGGGGAGGAGGACGAGCAGTACTTC.

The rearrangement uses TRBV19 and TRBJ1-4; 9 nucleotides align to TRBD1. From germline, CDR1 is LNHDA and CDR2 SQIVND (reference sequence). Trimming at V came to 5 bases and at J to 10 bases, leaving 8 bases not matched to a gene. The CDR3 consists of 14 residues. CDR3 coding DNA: TGTGCCAGTAGTGCGGGACAGGGTCTTGGAAAACTGTTTTTT. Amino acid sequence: CASSAGQGLGKLFF.

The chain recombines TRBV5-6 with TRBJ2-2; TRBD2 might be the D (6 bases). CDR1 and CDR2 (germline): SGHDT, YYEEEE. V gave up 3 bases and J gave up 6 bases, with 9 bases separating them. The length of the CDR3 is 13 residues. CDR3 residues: CASSWDLSGELFF. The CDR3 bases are TGTGCCAGCAGCTGGGACTTATCCGGGGAGCTGTTTTTT.

This CDR3 is CASSQVFGIEGSYGYTF. The CDR3 DNA reads TGCGCCAGCAGCCAAGTATTTGGAATCGAGGGAAGTTATGGCTACACCTTC. J is TRBJ1-2 and V is TRBV4-1; D is undetermined. The CDR3 sequence is 17 residues long. The V gene's germline CDR1 is MGHRA and CDR2 YSYEKL. The V end lost 1 base, the J end lost 5 bases, and 20 bases lay between the germline ends.

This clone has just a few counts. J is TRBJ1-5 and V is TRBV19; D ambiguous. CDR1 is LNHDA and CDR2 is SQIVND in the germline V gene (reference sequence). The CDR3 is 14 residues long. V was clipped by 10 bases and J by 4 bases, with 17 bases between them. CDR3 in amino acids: CATTMVGENQPQHF. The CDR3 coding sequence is TGTGCCACCACCATGGTAGGAGAGAATCAGCCCCAGCATTTT.

The CDR3: CASSAAASYYEQYF. In DNA, the CDR3 is TGCGCCAGCAGCGCAGCCGCGAGTTACTACGAGCAGTACTTC. The chain joins TRBV5-1 to TRBJ2-7, with D hard to call. Between the trimmed V and J ends, which lost 4 bases and 3 bases, there was a span of 14 bases. Germline lookup yields CDR1 SGHRS and CDR2 YFSETQ. This CDR3 is 14 amino acids long.

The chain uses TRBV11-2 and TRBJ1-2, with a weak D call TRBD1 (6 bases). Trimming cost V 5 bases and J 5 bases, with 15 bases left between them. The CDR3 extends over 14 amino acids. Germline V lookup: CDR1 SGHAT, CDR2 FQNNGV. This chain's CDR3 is CASSARTVTYGYTF. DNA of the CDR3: TGTGCCAGCAGCGCGAGGACAGTCACTTATGGCTACACCTTC.

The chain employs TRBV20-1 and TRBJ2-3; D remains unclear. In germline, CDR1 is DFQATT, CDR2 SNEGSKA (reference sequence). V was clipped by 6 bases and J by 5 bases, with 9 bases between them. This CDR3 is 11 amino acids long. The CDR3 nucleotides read TGCAGTGCAAGGCCCGGAGATACGCAGTATTTT. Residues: CSARPGDTQYF.

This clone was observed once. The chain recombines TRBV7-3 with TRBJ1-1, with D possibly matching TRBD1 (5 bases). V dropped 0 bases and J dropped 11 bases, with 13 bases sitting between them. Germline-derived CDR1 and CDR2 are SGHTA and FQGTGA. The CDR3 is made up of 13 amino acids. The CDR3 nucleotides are TGTGCCAGCAGCTTAACCGGGGCAGCTAAGGCTTTCTTT. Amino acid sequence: CASSLTGAAKAFF.

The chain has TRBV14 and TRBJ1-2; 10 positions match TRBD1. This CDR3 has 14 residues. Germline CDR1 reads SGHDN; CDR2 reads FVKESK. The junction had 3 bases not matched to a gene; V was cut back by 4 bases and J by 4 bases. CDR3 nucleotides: TGTGCCAGCAGCCCGGGACAGGGGCGCTATGGCTACACCTTC. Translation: CASSPGQGRYGYTF.